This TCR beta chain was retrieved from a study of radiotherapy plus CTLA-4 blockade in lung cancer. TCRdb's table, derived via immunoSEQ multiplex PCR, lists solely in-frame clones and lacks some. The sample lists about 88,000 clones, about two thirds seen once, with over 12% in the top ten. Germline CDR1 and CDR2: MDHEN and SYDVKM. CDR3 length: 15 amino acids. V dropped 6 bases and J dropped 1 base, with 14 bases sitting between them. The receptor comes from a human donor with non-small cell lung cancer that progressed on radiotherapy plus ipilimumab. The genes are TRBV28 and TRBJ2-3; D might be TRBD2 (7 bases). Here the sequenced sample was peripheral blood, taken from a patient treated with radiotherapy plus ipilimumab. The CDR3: CASRLGGGGTDTQYF. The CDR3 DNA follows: TGTGCCAGCAGATTAGGAGGGGGGGGCACAGATACGCAGTATTTT.